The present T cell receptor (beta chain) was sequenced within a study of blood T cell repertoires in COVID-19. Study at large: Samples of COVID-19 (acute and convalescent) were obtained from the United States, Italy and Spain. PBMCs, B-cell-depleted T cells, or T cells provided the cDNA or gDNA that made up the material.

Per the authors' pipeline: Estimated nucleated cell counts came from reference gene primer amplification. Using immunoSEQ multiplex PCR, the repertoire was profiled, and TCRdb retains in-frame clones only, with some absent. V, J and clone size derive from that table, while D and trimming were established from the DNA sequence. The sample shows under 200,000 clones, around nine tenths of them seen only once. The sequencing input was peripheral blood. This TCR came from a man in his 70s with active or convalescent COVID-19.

The CDR3 DNA is TGTGCCAGCTCACCAATCGACCAAGAGACCCAGTACTTC. Protein: CASSPIDQETQYF. The J gene is TRBJ2-5, the V gene TRBV18; D call uncertain. Germline V gene sequence: CDR1 KGHSH, CDR2 LQKENI. The germline V and J ends were trimmed by 2 bases and 0 bases, with 4 bases remaining between them. This CDR3 region has 13 residues.